The 19 T cell receptor beta chains listed next were all sequenced from one sample in a study of molecular identifiers for immune sequencing clone quantification. TCRdb passed the PCR reads through MiXCR, listing each CDR3 protein once. The sample shows 90,000 or so distinct CDR3 sequences, 20% to 25% of them seen only once. The sequenced sample consisted of naive CD8+ T cells from blood, with Jurkat cell RNA spiked in. Subset specified: FACS-sorted CD8+CD4-CCR7+CD45RA+ naive T cells. These receptor sequences come from a human donor in good health. Some libraries in this study had Jurkat cell RNA spiked in.

This clonotype was counted a single time. A clone one base away is much larger, so this may be a read error. The V call is TRBV5-4, the J call TRBJ2-5; D remains unclear. This CDR3 contains 15 residues. CDR1 and CDR2 (germline): SGHNT, YYREEE (reference sequence). The CDR3 here is CASSPEAPGQGTQYF. CDR3 DNA: TGTGCCAGCAGCCCCGAGGCACCCGGCCAAGGGACCCAGTACTTC.

In this sample, this clonotype turned up a few times. This chain links TRBV9 with TRBJ1-1; tentative D call: TRBD1 (5 bases). CDR1 and CDR2 from the germline V gene are SGDLS and YYNGEE. Trimming took off 4 bases at V and 4 bases at J, with 17 bases between the two ends. CDR3 length equals 15 residues. The CDR3 coding sequence is TGTGCCAGCAGCCCCCCCCCGGGGCTCGGCACTGAAGCTTTCTTT. This sequence encodes CASSPPPGLGTEAFF.

This clonotype was seen only a few times. The chain is built from TRBV2 and TRBJ2-1; 8 nucleotides agree with TRBD2. This CDR3 spans 15 amino acids. Germline values: CDR1 SNHLY, CDR2 FYNNEI. J gave up 4 bases and V 9 bases, and 11 bases lay outside the gene matches. This CDR3 reads CARRERLAGYNEQFF. CDR3 nucleotides: TGTGCCAGGAGAGAAAGGCTAGCGGGTTACAATGAGCAGTTCTTC.

The J gene is TRBJ2-5, the V gene TRBV13; TRBD2 matches at 7 bases. CDR3 length equals 17 residues. CDR1 and CDR2 from the germline V gene are PRHDT and FYEKMQ (reference sequence). With 2 bases clipped from V and 0 bases from J, the junction kept 9 bases outside the gene matches. DNA of the CDR3: TGTGCCAGCAGCTTACAACTAGTGGGGGGGTACCAAGAGACCCAGTACTTC. Residues: CASSLQLVGGYQETQYF. Full variable domain (remainder filled in from reference TRBV13 and TRBJ2-5): AAGVIQSPRHLIKEKRETATLKCYPIPRHDTVYWYQQGPGQDPQFLISFYEKMQSDKGSIPDRFSAQQFSDYHSELNMSSLELGDSALYFCASSLQLVGGYQETQYFGPGTRLLVL.

This clonotype was observed at least ten times. The V gene is TRBV6-6, the J gene TRBJ2-5; D unclear. CDR3 length equals 15 residues. Germline V CDR1 and CDR2: MNHNY, SVGAGI (reference sequence). The V gene lost 0 bases and the J gene lost 1 base, with 9 bases spanning the gap. For the CDR3, the DNA is TGTGCCAGCAGTTACTCGTGGGGTCCCCAAGAGACCCAGTACTTC. Amino acids: CASSYSWGPQETQYF.

This chain connects TRBV12-3 or TRBV12-4 to TRBJ2-4; no definite D call. The V and J ends lost 3 bases and 6 bases respectively, with 12 bases between them. The CDR3 is 14 residues long. CDR3 sequence: CASSFDVITNIQYF. In DNA form, the CDR3 reads TGTGCCAGCAGTTTCGACGTTATTACAAACATTCAGTACTTC.

This clonotype occurred many times. The chain recombines TRBV30 with TRBJ2-3, with TRBD1 identical over 7 bases. CDR1 is GTSNPN, CDR2 SVGIG, per germline (reference sequence). With V trimmed by 1 base and J by 6 bases, 4 bases remained unmatched. This CDR3 is 13 amino acids long. CDR3 residues: CAWSDRGLDTQYF. CDR3 sequence (DNA): TGTGCCTGGAGTGACAGGGGATTGGATACGCAGTATTTT.

Concerning this clonotype: One base away lies a much larger clone, so this may be a sequencing read error. V and J are TRBV20-1 and TRBJ2-1; D perhaps matches TRBD1 (6 bases). The CDR3 sequence is 16 residues long. Trimming pared 2 bases from V and 0 bases from J, leaving 14 bases between. Germline CDR1 and CDR2: DFQATT and SNEGSKA (reference sequence). The CDR3 loop is CSARWTDGYSYNEQFF. The CDR3, as DNA: TGCAGTGCTAGATGGACAGACGGATACTCCTACAATGAGCAGTTCTTC.

The J gene is TRBJ2-7, the V gene TRBV6-1; possibly TRBD2 for D (6 bases). The V gene lost 0 bases and the J gene lost 0 bases, with 15 bases spanning the gap. The CDR3 is 17 residues long. The germline CDR1 and CDR2 sequences are MNHNS and SASEGT. The CDR3 DNA reads as TGTGCCAGCAGTGAAGCGGGGGAGGACTGGAGCTCCTACGAGCAGTACTTC. Its translation is CASSEAGEDWSSYEQYF.

The gene calls are TRBV7-9 and TRBJ2-7, with D uncertain. Trimming took off 5 bases at V and 6 bases at J, with 11 bases between the two ends. Germline lookup yields CDR1 SEHNR and CDR2 FQNEAQ (reference sequence). The CDR3 is 12 residues long. Here the CDR3 reads CASSIVASEQYF. For the CDR3, the DNA is TGTGCCAGCAGCATAGTGGCTAGCGAGCAGTACTTC. Based on the CDR3 plus reference TRBV7-9 and TRBJ2-7, the full variable domain is DTGVSQNPRHKITKRGQNVTFRCDPISEHNRLYWYRQTLGQGPEFLTYFQNEAQLEKSRLLSDRFSAERPKGSFSTLEIQRTEQGDSAMYLCASSIVASEQYFGPGTRLTVT.

In its sample, this clonotype was seen a few times. The CDR3 sequence: CASSSYLGHEQYF. CDR3 DNA sequence: TGTGCCAGCAGCTCATACTTAGGGCACGAGCAGTACTTC. This sequence joins TRBV7-9 and TRBJ2-7; D is undetermined. CDR1 is SEHNR and CDR2 is FQNEAQ in the germline V gene (reference sequence). The V end lost 4 bases, the J end lost 5 bases, and 12 bases lay between the germline ends. The CDR3 has 13 residues.

Ten or more counts support this clonotype. This sequence joins TRBV12-3 or TRBV12-4 and TRBJ2-1; no clear D. Trimming took 3 bases from V and 15 from J, leaving 18 bases between them. CDR3 size: 13 residues. The CDR3 DNA reads as TGTGCCAGCAGTTTTAACAGTAACACTGAGATGTTCTTC. Its translation: CASSFNSNTEMFF.

Worth noting for this clonotype: A much more abundant neighbour one base away suggests this may be a read error. The CDR3 bases are TGTGCCACCGGCCATATTGGGCAGTCCTACGAGCAGTACTTC. Its translation is CATGHIGQSYEQYF. The V call is TRBV15, the J call TRBJ2-7; no reliable D call. This CDR3 is built from 14 residues. Trimming took off 8 bases at V and 1 base at J, with 15 bases between the two ends. From germline, CDR1 is LNHNV and CDR2 YYDKDF (reference sequence).

This clonotype was recorded a few times. The rearrangement uses TRBV28 and TRBJ2-1; no firm D call. Germline values: CDR1 MDHEN, CDR2 SYDVKM. Deletions cut 2 bases from V and 5 bases from J, with 7 bases between. The length of the CDR3 is 13 residues. The CDR3 region has the DNA TGTGCCAGCAGTTTAACAGCGCACAATGAGCAGTTCTTC. Translating it yields CASSLTAHNEQFF.

This clonotype has a handful of counts. The gene calls are TRBV5-8 and TRBJ2-3; a weak D match, TRBD2 (6 bases). CDR3 size: 17 residues. Germline-derived CDR1 and CDR2 are SGHTS and YDEGEE. Trimming cost V 1 base and J 1 base, with 16 bases left between them. As DNA, the CDR3 is TGTGCCAGCAGCTTGATCGGGGAAGTAGCGGGCACAGATACGCAGTATTTT. It codes for CASSLIGEVAGTDTQYF. The full variable domain, completed using reference TRBV5-8 and TRBJ2-3, is EAGVTQSPTHLIKTRGQQATLRCSPISGHTSVYWYQQALGLGLQFLLWYDEGEERNRGNFPPRFSGRQFPNYSSELNVNALELEDSALYLCASSLIGEVAGTDTQYFGPGTRLTVL.

About this clonotype: A much larger clonotype is one base distant, so this may be a read error. This sequence joins TRBV2 and TRBJ1-1; D gene ambiguous. Germline V lookup: CDR1 SNHLY, CDR2 FYNNEI. The CDR3 is 12 residues long. CDR3 sequence reads: CASSLLNTEALF. The DNA for the CDR3 is TGTGCCAGCAGTCTACTGAACACTGAAGCTCTCTTT.

This clonotype has a single count. Being one base from a much bigger clone, this may be a read error. V gene TRBV5-6 combines with J gene TRBJ1-1, with D possibly being TRBD1 (6 bases). Germline V gene lookup returns CDR1 SGHDT and CDR2 YYEEEE. This CDR3 has 13 amino acids. CDR3 coding DNA: TGTGCCAGCAGCTTGGGTTGGGGGGCTGACGCTTTCTTT. It yields the protein CASSLGWGADAFF.

In DNA form, the CDR3 reads TGTGCCAGCAGCTTGCCTAGCGGAAAGGACCCAGATACGCAGTATTTT. Encoded protein: CASSLPSGKDPDTQYF. The chain links TRBV7-9 to TRBJ2-3, with TRBD2 identical over 7 bases. V dropped 3 bases and J dropped 4; count of bases not matched to a gene: 10. Looked up from germline, CDR1 is SEHNR and CDR2 is FQNEAQ (reference sequence). The CDR3 loop spans 16 amino acids.

This clonotype came up many times. This rearrangement joins TRBV7-3 to TRBJ2-2; either TRBD1 or TRBD2 may fit D (5 bases each). The V end lost 2 bases, the J end lost 1 base, and 5 bases lay between the germline ends. This CDR3 is 14 amino acids long. CDR1 and CDR2 from the germline V gene are SGHTA and FQGTGA. CDR3 amino acids: CASSLGGNTGELFF. The CDR3 bases are TGTGCCAGCAGCTTAGGGGGGAACACCGGGGAGCTGTTTTTT.